These 20 T cell receptor beta chains were all obtained from the same sample, sequenced in a study of blood T cell repertoires in COVID-19. Method: immunoSEQ multiplex PCR; TCRdb's copy keeps in-frame clones and lacks some. In the table there are roughly 100,000 clones, 80% to 90% of which are singletons. The sample taken for sequencing was peripheral blood. These TCRs come from a woman aged 55-70 years with acute or convalescent COVID-19.

The gene calls are TRBV6-1 and TRBJ1-5; perhaps TRBD1 as D (5 bases). V lost 1 base and J 1 base, leaving 14 bases between the germline ends. Germline V CDR1 and CDR2: MNHNS, SASEGT. The CDR3 runs to 17 residues. CDR3 protein: CASSEVLGQGSNQPQHF. The DNA of the CDR3 is TGTGCCAGCAGTGAAGTGTTGGGGCAGGGCAGCAATCAGCCCCAGCATTTT.

The chain joins TRBV10-1 to TRBJ2-3; 8 nucleotides agree with TRBD1. Losses at the gene ends were 5 bases for V and 8 bases for J; bases not matched to a gene: 6. The CDR3 is 13 residues long. CDR1 is WNHNN, CDR2 SYGVQD, per germline (reference sequence). Here the CDR3 DNA reads TGCGCCAGCAGTAGAGGACAGGGTGGTACGCAGTATTTT. It encodes CASSRGQGGTQYF.

CDR3 residues: CATSDQDSNTDTQYF. In DNA, the CDR3 is TGTGCCACCAGTGATCAGGACAGCAACACAGATACGCAGTATTTT. V usage is TRBV24-1 and J usage is TRBJ2-3; a possible D gene is TRBD1 (6 bases). The CDR3 extends over 15 amino acids. The germline CDR1 and CDR2 sequences are KGHDR and SFDVKD. Between the trimmed V and J ends, which lost 3 bases and 2 bases, there was a span of 11 bases.

This rearrangement joins TRBV19 to TRBJ1-5, with D unclear. CDR3 length: 13 amino acids. The germline V and J ends were trimmed by 3 bases and 6 bases, with 9 bases remaining between them. The germline V gene has CDR1 LNHDA and CDR2 SQIVND (reference sequence). DNA of the CDR3: TGTGCCAGTAGTATGGTATCGGGTCAGCCCCAGCATTTT. Its protein is CASSMVSGQPQHF.

The rearrangement uses TRBV2 and TRBJ2-4, with D maybe TRBD2 (6 bases). Between the trimmed V and J ends, which lost 6 bases and 10 bases, there was a span of 13 bases. This CDR3 comprises 12 residues. Germline V gene data show CDR1 as SNHLY and CDR2 as FYNNEI. In DNA, the CDR3 is TGTGCCAGCAGGGGACTGACGGAAATTCAGTACTTC. Its translation: CASRGLTEIQYF.

This chain uses TRBV19 with TRBJ1-1, with TRBD1 identical over 10 bases. Unmatched junction bases numbered 4, after V lost 1 base and J lost 5 bases. This CDR3 contains 15 residues. Germline CDR1 LNHDA, CDR2 SQIVND (reference sequence). CDR3 DNA sequence: TGTGCCAGTAGTATAGCTTGGGGACAGGGGACTGAAGCTTTCTTT. Its protein is CASSIAWGQGTEAFF.

This clone was seen a single time. The chain couples TRBV9 to TRBJ1-3; D is perhaps TRBD1 (5 bases). The V end was cut by 7 bases, the J end by 0 bases, with 11 bases between. The germline V gene has CDR1 SGDLS and CDR2 YYNGEE. The CDR3 has 14 residues. The CDR3 spells CASGSTASGNTIYF. CDR3 DNA sequence: TGTGCCAGCGGATCGACAGCCTCTGGAAACACCATATATTTT. The whole variable domain, filled in from reference TRBV9 and TRBJ1-3, reads DSGVTQTPKHLITATGQRVTLRCSPRSGDLSVYWYQQSLDQGLQFLIQYYNGEERAKGNILERFSAQQFPDLHSELNLSSLELGDSALYFCASGSTASGNTIYFGEGSWLTVV.

V gene TRBV3-1 (or the pseudogene TRBV3-2) combines with J gene TRBJ2-1, with TRBD2 matching over 7 bases. The ends lost 1 base at V and 7 bases at J; junction bases unmatched: 7. CDR3 length: 15 amino acids. CDR1 and CDR2 from the germline V gene are LGHDT and YNNKEL (reference sequence). The CDR3 nucleotides read TGTGCCAGCAGCCAAGGCGCGGGAGTAGGGAATGAGCAGTTCTTC. Its translation: CASSQGAGVGNEQFF.

V usage is TRBV7-9 and J usage is TRBJ2-7; 7 nucleotides agree with TRBD2. This CDR3 has 13 amino acids. Germline loops: CDR1 SEHNR, CDR2 FQNEAQ (reference sequence). With 5 bases clipped from V and 5 bases from J, the junction kept 6 bases outside the gene matches. CDR3 in DNA: TGTGCCAGCAGCAGAACTAGCGAGGACGAGCAGTACGTC. Translating it yields CASSRTSEDEQYV.

This chain uses TRBV27 with TRBJ1-3; 10 bases match TRBD1. Germline V gene sequence: CDR1 MNHEY, CDR2 SMNVEV (reference sequence). The CDR3 sequence is 16 residues long. V lost 5 bases and J lost 2; bases outside the gene matches: 6. The CDR3 reads CASSPLGQGAGNTIYF. The CDR3 DNA sequence: TGTGCCAGCAGTCCGCTAGGACAGGGGGCTGGAAACACCATATATTTT.

The chain links TRBV19 to TRBJ2-1, with D possibly matching TRBD2 (7 bases). Germline CDR1 reads LNHDA; CDR2 reads SQIVND (reference sequence). There are 16 residues in the CDR3. V lost 5 bases and J lost 7, with 21 bases in between. In DNA, the CDR3 is TGTGCCAGTAGTTCCCGGGGGCGGGAGATAAATAATGAGCAGTTCTTC. It encodes CASSSRGREINNEQFF.

V gene TRBV28 combines with J gene TRBJ1-2; D is unresolved. The CDR3 extends over 13 amino acids. The germline V gene encodes CDR1 MDHEN and CDR2 SYDVKM. The V and J ends lost 3 bases and 5 bases respectively, with 10 bases between them. The CDR3 here is CASSFGTPYGYTF. CDR3 in DNA: TGTGCCAGCAGTTTCGGTACCCCTTATGGCTACACCTTC.

The chain carries TRBV3-1 (or the pseudogene TRBV3-2) and TRBJ2-5; 8 bases match TRBD2. The CDR3 extends over 14 amino acids. CDR1 is LGHDT and CDR2 is YNNKEL in the germline V gene (reference sequence). Losses at the gene ends were 2 bases for V and 5 bases for J; bases not matched to a gene: 4. CDR3 loop: CASSQTLADETQYF. The CDR3 coding sequence is TGTGCCAGCAGCCAAACACTAGCGGATGAGACCCAGTACTTC.

The count of this clone is one. This CDR3 reads CASSRQGAIAGVVPSSTDTQYF. CDR3 nucleotide sequence: TGTGCCAGCAGTAGACAGGGGGCGATAGCGGGAGTGGTACCGTCTAGCACAGATACGCAGTATTTT. The V call is TRBV2, the J call TRBJ2-3; possibly TRBD1 for D (10 bases). The V gene lost 5 bases and the J gene lost 0 bases, with 33 bases spanning the gap. From germline, CDR1 is SNHLY and CDR2 FYNNEI. This CDR3 has 22 amino acids.

The chain links TRBV6-5 to TRBJ2-7, with a tentative D call TRBD2 (5 bases). Germline V lookup: CDR1 MNHEY, CDR2 SVGAGI. Trimming took 4 bases from V and 2 from J, leaving 12 bases between them. The CDR3 is made up of 14 amino acids. Written as DNA, the CDR3 is TGTGCCAGCAGTTCATTACTAGTTCCCTACGAGCAGTACTTC. Protein: CASSSLLVPYEQYF.

CDR3 sequence: CASSHGQGGYTF. The CDR3 nucleotides read TGTGCCAGCAGCCACGGACAGGGTGGCTACACCTTC. This chain links TRBV6-1 with TRBJ1-2, with 8 bases lining up with TRBD1. The CDR3 is made up of 12 amino acids. V was pared by 6 bases and J by 7 bases, with 4 bases of the junction left unmatched. Germline V gene sequence: CDR1 MNHNS, CDR2 SASEGT.

The CDR3 DNA reads as TGTGCCAGCAGCCAAGACGGAGGGGCTCTCTCCTCACCCCTCCACTTT. Translation gives CASSQDGGALSSPLHF. V and J are TRBV14 and TRBJ1-6; a weak D match, TRBD1 (5 bases). The CDR3 contains 16 residues. Germline lookup yields CDR1 SGHDN and CDR2 FVKESK. Deletions cut 0 bases from V and 10 bases from J, with 16 bases between.

The rearrangement links TRBV28 to TRBJ1-1; D might be TRBD1 (5 bases). Germline assignment: CDR1 MDHEN and CDR2 SYDVKM. CDR3 length: 14 amino acids. V lost 3 bases and J 4 bases, leaving 12 bases between the germline ends. CDR3 amino acids: CASSLAGVGTEAFF. The CDR3 nucleotides are TGTGCCAGCAGTTTGGCGGGGGTGGGCACTGAAGCTTTCTTT. Looking up the rest from reference TRBV28 and TRBJ1-1 gives the full variable domain: DVKVTQSSRYLVKRTGEKVFLECVQDMDHENMFWYRQDPGLGLRLIYFSYDVKMKEKGDIPEGYSVSREKKERFSLILESASTNQTSMYLCASSLAGVGTEAFFGQGTRLTVV.

This clone was picked up one time. The genes are TRBV24-1 and TRBJ2-1, with 16 bases matching TRBD2. This CDR3 has 19 residues. The J segment lost 2 bases and the V segment lost 4 bases, leaving 7 bases of the junction unmatched. Germline V gene data show CDR1 as KGHDR and CDR2 as SFDVKD. CDR3 residues: CATSENAGTSGRAYNEQFF. CDR3 coding DNA: TGTGCCACCAGTGAAAATGCCGGGACTAGCGGGAGGGCCTACAATGAGCAGTTCTTC.

The gene calls are TRBV5-4 and TRBJ2-1, with 12 positions matching TRBD2. The germline gives CDR1 SGHNT, CDR2 YYREEE (reference sequence). V shed 3 bases, J shed 5 bases, and the junction held 9 bases outside the gene matches. There are 17 residues in the CDR3. The CDR3 protein is CASSSSSGRAYHNEQFF. The CDR3 DNA reads TGTGCCAGCAGCTCCTCTAGCGGGAGGGCCTATCACAATGAGCAGTTCTTC.